This T cell receptor (beta chain) was sequenced for a study of OX40 agonist ivuxolimab in advanced cancers. In the study overall: A history of anti-PD-1, anti-PD-L1 or anti-CTLA-4 therapy was acceptable, and 40% had some. Overall study results and limits: Also showing low normalized T-cell clonal expansion were some of the nonresponders.

Produced via immunoSEQ multiplex PCR; TCRdb's table is partial and in-frame only. This table has about 77,000 clones, 65% to 85% appearing once. On this clone itself: Its antigen is not identified.

The material was CD4+ or CD8+ T cells sorted from blood, obtained in a trial of the OX40 agonist ivuxolimab. The origin of this receptor is an adult with an advanced solid tumor such as melanoma, head and neck, liver or kidney cancer.

The CDR3 sequence: CASSLAGSPGNTIYF. CDR3 nucleotide sequence: TGTGCCAGCAGCTTAGCCGGGAGCCCTGGAAACACCATATATTTT. The V and J genes are TRBV7-2 and TRBJ1-3, with D unresolved. The germline V and J ends were trimmed by 0 bases and 2 bases, with 8 bases remaining between them. Germline lookup yields CDR1 SGHTA and CDR2 FQGNSA. This CDR3 spans 15 amino acids. The full variable domain, with the rest looked up from reference TRBV7-2 and TRBJ1-3, is GAGVSQSPSNKVTEKGKDVELRCDPISGHTALYWYRQSLGQGLEFLIYFQGNSAPDKSGLPSDRFSAERTGGSVSTLTIQRTQQEDSAVYLCASSLAGSPGNTIYFGEGSWLTVV.